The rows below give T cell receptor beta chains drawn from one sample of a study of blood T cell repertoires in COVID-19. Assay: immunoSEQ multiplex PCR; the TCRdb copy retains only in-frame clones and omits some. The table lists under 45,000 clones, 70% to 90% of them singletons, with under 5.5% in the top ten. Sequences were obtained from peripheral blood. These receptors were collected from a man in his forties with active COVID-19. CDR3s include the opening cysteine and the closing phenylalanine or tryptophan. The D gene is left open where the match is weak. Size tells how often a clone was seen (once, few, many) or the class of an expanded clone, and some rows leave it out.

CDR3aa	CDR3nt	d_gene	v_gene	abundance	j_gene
CASSSGLAGWGELFF	TGTGCCAGCAGCTCGGGACTAGCGGGATGGGGGGAGCTGTTTTTT	TRBD2	TRBV11-2	.	TRBJ2-2
CAISFDSSYEQYF	TGTGCCATCAGCTTCGACAGCTCCTACGAGCAGTACTTC	.	TRBV10-3	once	TRBJ2-7
CASSPISGIYEQYF	TGTGCCAGCAGCCCAATTAGCGGGATCTACGAGCAGTACTTC	TRBD2	TRBV14	.	TRBJ2-7
CASSLLAGTRNSPLHF	TGTGCCAGCAGTTTATTGGCAGGGACAAGGAATTCACCCCTCCACTTT	.	TRBV27	.	TRBJ1-6
CASSASRAGQASTNEKLFF	TGTGCCAGCAGCGCCTCGAGGGCGGGACAGGCGTCAACTAATGAAAAACTGTTTTTT	TRBD1	TRBV5-4	.	TRBJ1-4
CSLLAVAGNQETQYF	TGCAGCTTACTAGCTGTGGCAGGGAACCAAGAGACCCAGTACTTC	.	TRBV29-1	.	TRBJ2-5
CASSGAAGAHEQYF	TGTGCCAGCAGTGGAGCGGCAGGGGCCCACGAGCAGTACTTC	.	TRBV28	.	TRBJ2-7
CASSTTSGSTEQYF	TGTGCCAGCAGTACGACTAGCGGGAGTACCGAGCAGTACTTC	TRBD2	TRBV28	.	TRBJ2-7
CASSSYRGSGELFF	TGTGCCAGCAGTTCCTACAGGGGCTCCGGGGAGCTGTTTTTT	TRBD1	TRBV27	.	TRBJ2-2
CAWSVPGLAGVTDTQYF	TGTGCCTGGAGTGTACCGGGACTAGCGGGAGTCACAGATACGCAGTATTTT	TRBD2	TRBV30	.	TRBJ2-3
CASTFGGGQYNEQFF	TGTGCCAGCACCTTTGGCGGGGGTCAATACAATGAGCAGTTCTTC	TRBD2	TRBV6-6	.	TRBJ2-1
CASSPRLAGDGSDTQYF	TGTGCCAGTAGTCCGAGACTAGCGGGAGATGGATCAGATACGCAGTATTTT	TRBD2	TRBV19	.	TRBJ2-3
CASSRLAGPYNEQFF	TGTGCCAGCAGCCGACTAGCGGGCCCCTACAATGAGCAGTTCTTC	TRBD2	TRBV11-2	.	TRBJ2-1
CASSHTGGPNNEQFF	TGTGCCAGCAGCCACACAGGGGGGCCCAACAATGAGCAGTTCTTC	TRBD1	TRBV7-7	.	TRBJ2-1
CASSPRGQRDYNEQFF	TGTGCCAGCAGCCCCAGGGGGCAGCGAGATTACAATGAGCAGTTCTTC	TRBD1	TRBV7-9	.	TRBJ2-1
CASSHAYGEEGNTIYF	TGTGCCAGCAGCCACGCCTACGGAGAAGAAGGAAACACCATATATTTT	.	TRBV3-1/TRBV3-2	.	TRBJ1-3
CASSLVRAGGLGSF	TGTGCCAGCAGCTTAGTACGAGCGGGGGGGCTGGGGAGTTTT	TRBD2	TRBV11-2	once	TRBJ2-3
CATSDRGGSSTDTQYF	TGTGCCACCAGTGACCGGGGGGGATCTAGCACAGATACGCAGTATTTT	TRBD2	TRBV24-1	.	TRBJ2-3
CASSAAGQGIDYGYTF	TGTGCCAGCAGCGCCGCGGGACAGGGGATCGACTATGGCTACACCTTC	TRBD1	TRBV7-9	once	TRBJ1-2
CASSLAAANTGELFF	TGTGCCAGCAGCTTAGCAGCGGCAAACACCGGGGAGCTGTTTTTT	.	TRBV7-2	.	TRBJ2-2
CAGGSGGGNQPQHF	TGTGCCGGGGGTTCGGGGGGCGGCAATCAGCCCCAGCATTTT	.	TRBV21-1	.	TRBJ1-5
CASSQEKTGHRNEQYF	TGTGCCAGCAGCCAAGAGAAAACGGGACATCGAAACGAGCAGTACTTC	.	TRBV4-2	.	TRBJ2-7
CASGGQPSYEQYF	TGTGCCAGCGGGGGACAGCCTTCCTACGAGCAGTACTTC	TRBD1	TRBV6-5	.	TRBJ2-7
CASSLFPPQGGLIQPQHF	TGTGCCAGCAGTTTATTTCCCCCGCAGGGGGGTTTGATTCAGCCCCAGCATTTT	TRBD1	TRBV27	.	TRBJ1-5
CASSPLGQGYNEQFF	TGTGCCAGCTCACCCCTGGGACAGGGTTACAATGAGCAGTTCTTC	TRBD1	TRBV18	few	TRBJ2-1
CASSLTSGRSITDTQYF	TGTGCCAGCAGTCTCACTAGCGGGAGGAGTATTACAGATACGCAGTATTTT	TRBD2	TRBV7-3	.	TRBJ2-3
CASSWGLRVNSPLHF	TGTGCCAGCAGTTGGGGCTTGAGAGTCAATTCACCCCTCCACTTT	.	TRBV28	.	TRBJ1-6
CASSYSKGRGDQPQHF	TGTGCCAGCAGTTACTCTAAGGGCAGGGGGGATCAGCCCCAGCATTTT	TRBD1	TRBV6-5	.	TRBJ1-5
CASSQGFGGKADEQFF	TGCGCCAGCAGCCAAGGGTTTGGCGGGAAAGCTGATGAGCAGTTCTTC	.	TRBV4-1	.	TRBJ2-1
CASSSGFEQYF	TGTGCCAGCAGCTCAGGGTTCGAGCAGTACTTC	.	TRBV7-8	.	TRBJ2-7
CASSPGKLFF	TGTGCCAGCAGCCCCGGGAAACTGTTTTTT	.	TRBV7-9	.	TRBJ1-4
CASSQDTSRTDTQYF	TGTGCCAGCAGCCAAGATACTAGTCGCACAGATACGCAGTATTTT	.	TRBV4-2	.	TRBJ2-3
CASSVGGQGYGYTF	TGTGCCAGCAGCGTAGGAGGTCAGGGGTATGGCTACACCTTC	.	TRBV9	.	TRBJ1-2
CASSLDSSNTGELFF	TGTGCTAGCAGCTTAGACAGTTCGAACACCGGGGAGCTGTTTTTT	.	TRBV7-7	once	TRBJ2-2
CASRLDRDTEAFF	TGTGCCAGCAGACTCGACAGGGACACTGAAGCTTTCTTT	TRBD1	TRBV2	.	TRBJ1-1
CASSLGTSSYNSPLHF	TGTGCCAGCAGCTTGGGCACATCCTCCTATAATTCACCCCTCCACTTT	.	TRBV7-2	.	TRBJ1-6